This T cell receptor (beta chain) was retrieved from a study of T cell repertoires in cytomegalovirus infection. Background on the study: Matching HLA type, along with CMV infection, was indicated by public TCR beta signatures.

This clonotype was recorded a few times. What it binds is not known. General observations from the study: The ex vivo response showed dominance by HLA-C-restricted CMV-specific TCR beta clonotypes.

Germline V gene lookup returns CDR1 SEHNR and CDR2 FQNEAQ (reference sequence). Deletions cut 5 bases from V and 9 bases from J, with 11 bases between. The CDR3 length is 11 residues. TCRdb reanalysed the reads using MiXCR and keeps one entry per CDR3 protein. The top ten hold roughly a quarter of the sample, which has nearly 550,000 distinct CDR3 sequences, 16% seen once. This sequence was found in a human donor in good health (CMV status not recorded). Some clones in this sample may be carry-over from other donors' samples. Sequencing was done on a sample of CD8+ T cells from PBMCs. V is TRBV7-9 and J is TRBJ2-7; tentative D call: TRBD2 (5 bases). CDR3 region: CASSPDSGQYF. CDR3 DNA: TGTGCCAGCAGCCCGGACTCGGGGCAGTACTTC.